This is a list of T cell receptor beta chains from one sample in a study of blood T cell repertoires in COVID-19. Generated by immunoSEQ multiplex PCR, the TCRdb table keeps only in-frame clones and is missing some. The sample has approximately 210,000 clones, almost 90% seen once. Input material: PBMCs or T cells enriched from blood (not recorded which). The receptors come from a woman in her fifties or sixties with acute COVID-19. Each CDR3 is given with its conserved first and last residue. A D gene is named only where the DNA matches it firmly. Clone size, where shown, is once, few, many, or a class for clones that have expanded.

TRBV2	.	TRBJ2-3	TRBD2	CASSEDRAGVTDTQYF	TGTGCCAGCAGTGAAGACAGAGCGGGAGTCACAGATACGCAGTATTTT
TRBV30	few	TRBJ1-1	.	CAWRIQGYTEAFF	TGTGCCTGGAGAATTCAGGGTTACACTGAAGCTTTCTTT
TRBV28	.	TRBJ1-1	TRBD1	CASRDREPEAFF	TGTGCCAGCAGGGACAGGGAGCCTGAAGCTTTCTTT
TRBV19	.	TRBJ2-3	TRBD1	CASSIGTGLTDTQYF	TGTGCCAGTAGTATAGGGACAGGGTTAACAGATACGCAGTATTTT
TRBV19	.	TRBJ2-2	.	CASRTTLRGNTGELFF	TGTGCCAGTAGGACCACCCTCAGGGGAAACACCGGGGAGCTGTTTTTT
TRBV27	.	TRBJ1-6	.	CASSARTARLGVSPLHF	TGTGCCAGCAGTGCGAGGACAGCCCGGCTTGGGGTATCACCCCTCCACTTT
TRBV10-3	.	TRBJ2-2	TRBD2	CAISLGTSVNTGELFF	TGTGCCATCAGCCTAGGGACTAGCGTTAACACCGGGGAGCTGTTTTTT
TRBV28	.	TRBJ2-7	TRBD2	CASSLEGLAYREHMMGSYEQYF	TGTGCCAGCAGCTTGGAGGGACTAGCGTACCGAGAACATATGATGGGCTCCTACGAGCAGTACTTC
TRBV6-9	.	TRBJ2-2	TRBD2	CASSYVDLGGRGTGELFF	TGTGCCAGCAGTTATGTGGATCTCGGCGGGAGGGGCACCGGGGAGCTGTTTTTT
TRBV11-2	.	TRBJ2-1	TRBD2	CASSLAPSGVYNEQFF	TGTGCCAGCAGCTTGGCCCCTAGCGGGGTTTACAATGAGCAGTTCTTC
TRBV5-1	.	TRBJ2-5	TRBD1	CASSWNLRGLKETQYF	TGCGCCAGCAGCTGGAACCTCAGGGGGTTAAAAGAGACCCAGTACTTC
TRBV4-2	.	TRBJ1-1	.	CASSLIVGRGSNTEAFF	TGTGCCAGCAGCCTCATAGTCGGGCGGGGCTCGAACACTGAAGCTTTCTTT
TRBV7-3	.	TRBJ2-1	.	CASSPQGAAYNEQFF	TGTGCCAGCAGCCCACAGGGAGCCGCCTACAATGAGCAGTTCTTC
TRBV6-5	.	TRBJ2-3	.	CASKRDLADTQYF	TGTGCCAGCAAGAGGGATTTGGCAGATACGCAGTATTTT
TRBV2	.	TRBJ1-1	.	CASSEAVGQNTEAFF	TGTGCCAGCAGTGAAGCGGTGGGACAGAACACTGAAGCTTTCTTT
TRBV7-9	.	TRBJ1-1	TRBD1	CASSPGQGWGTEAFF	TGTGCCAGCAGCCCCGGACAGGGGTGGGGTACTGAAGCTTTCTTT
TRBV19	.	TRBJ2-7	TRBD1	CASSIATGSYEQYF	TGTGCCAGTAGTATAGCGACAGGGTCCTACGAGCAGTACTTC
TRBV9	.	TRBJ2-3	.	CASSVARSTRTGTDTQYF	TGTGCCAGCAGCGTAGCTCGTTCGACTAGAACCGGCACAGATACGCAGTATTTT
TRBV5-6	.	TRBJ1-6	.	CASSHYGTLNSPLHF	TGTGCCAGCAGCCATTACGGGACACTCAATTCACCCCTCCACTTT
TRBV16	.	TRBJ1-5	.	CASSQSRQGRNQPQHF	TGTGCCAGCAGCCAATCAAGGCAGGGTAGGAATCAGCCCCAGCATTTT
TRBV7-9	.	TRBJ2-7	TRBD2	CASSLGSGGYEQYF	TGTGCCAGCAGCTTGGGTAGCGGGGGCTACGAGCAGTACTTC
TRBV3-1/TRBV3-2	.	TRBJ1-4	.	CASSQVGGGEKLFF	TGTGCCAGCAGCCAAGTGGGAGGGGGTGAAAAACTGTTTTTT
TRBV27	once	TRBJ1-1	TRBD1	CASSLRRGGPRAFF	TGTGCCAGCAGTTTAAGGAGAGGGGGCCCGCGAGCTTTCTTT
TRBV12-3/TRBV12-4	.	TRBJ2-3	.	CASSLGPQDTQYF	TGTGCCAGCAGTTTGGGGCCCCAAGATACGCAGTATTTT
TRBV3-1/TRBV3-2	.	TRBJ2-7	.	CASSYGTYEQYF	TGTGCCAGCAGCTACGGGACCTACGAGCAGTACTTC
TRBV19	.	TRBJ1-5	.	CASSTQGNQPQHF	TGTGCCAGTAGTACGCAGGGTAATCAGCCCCAGCATTTT
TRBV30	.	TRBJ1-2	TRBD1	CAWTQGGSYGYTF	TGTGCCTGGACCCAGGGGGGTTCATATGGCTACACCTTC
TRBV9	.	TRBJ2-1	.	CASSVGRPTYNEQFF	TGTGCCAGCAGCGTTGGGAGGCCCACCTACAATGAGCAGTTCTTC
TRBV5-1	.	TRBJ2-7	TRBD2	CASSPGGGRAYEQYF	TGCGCCAGCAGCCCCGGGGGCGGGAGGGCCTACGAGCAGTACTTC
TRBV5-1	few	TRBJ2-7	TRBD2	CASSLATVAGAYEQYF	TGCGCCAGCAGCTTGGCCACGGTAGCGGGAGCCTACGAGCAGTACTTC
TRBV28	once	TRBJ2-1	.	CASSVRIGEQFF	TGTGCCAGCAGTGTTAGAATCGGTGAGCAGTTCTTC
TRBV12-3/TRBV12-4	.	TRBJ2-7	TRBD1	CASRVTGAYEQYF	TGTGCCAGCAGAGTTACAGGGGCCTACGAGCAGTACTTC
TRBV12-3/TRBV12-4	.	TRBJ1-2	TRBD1	CASSPGTGWGYTF	TGTGCCAGCAGCCCAGGGACAGGGTGGGGCTACACCTTC
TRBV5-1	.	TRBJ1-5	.	CASSLHPNRRDTNQPQHF	TGCGCCAGCAGCTTGCACCCCAATCGCCGGGACACAAATCAGCCCCAGCATTTT
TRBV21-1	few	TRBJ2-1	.	CASSTRPSMVVCNEQFF	TGTGCCAGCAGCACTAGACCCTCCATGGTAGTCTGCAATGAGCAGTTCTTC
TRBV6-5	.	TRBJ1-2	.	CASENYGYTF	TGTGCCAGCGAGAACTATGGCTACACCTTC
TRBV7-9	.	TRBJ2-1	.	CASSRTSGRFF	TGTGCCAGCAGCAGGACCAGCGGTCGGTTCTTC
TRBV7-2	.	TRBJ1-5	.	CASSSRLNQPQHF	TGTGCCAGCAGCTCCAGGTTAAATCAGCCCCAGCATTTT
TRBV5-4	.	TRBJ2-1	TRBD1	CASSLGQGSYNEQFF	TGTGCCAGCAGCTTGGGACAGGGCTCCTACAATGAGCAGTTCTTC
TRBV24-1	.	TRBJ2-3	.	CATSDLWQSSSQYF	TGTGCCACCAGTGATTTGTGGCAGTCCTCGTCGCAGTATTTT
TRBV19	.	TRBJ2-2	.	CASGRGGELFF	TGTGCCAGTGGCCGGGGCGGGGAGCTGTTTTTT
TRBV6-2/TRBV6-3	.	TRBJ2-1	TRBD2	CASSKTSGRYNEQFF	TGTGCCAGCAGCAAGACTAGCGGGAGGTACAATGAGCAGTTCTTC
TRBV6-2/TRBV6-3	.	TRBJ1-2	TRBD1	CASSYSHSGQNYGYTF	TGTGCCAGCAGTTACTCTCACTCGGGACAGAACTATGGCTACACCTTC
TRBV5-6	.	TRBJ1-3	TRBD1	CASSLDRGRLANTIYF	TGTGCCAGCAGCTTGGATAGGGGGCGTTTAGCGAACACCATATATTTT
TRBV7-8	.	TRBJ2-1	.	CASSWGLSRSYNEQFF	TGTGCCAGCAGCTGGGGACTCTCCCGCTCCTACAATGAGCAGTTCTTC
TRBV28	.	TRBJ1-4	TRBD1	CASSSGTGVEKLFF	TGTGCCAGCAGTTCCGGGACAGGGGTTGAAAAACTGTTTTTT
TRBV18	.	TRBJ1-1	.	CASSPRTAMNTEAFF	TGTGCCAGCTCCCCACGGACAGCGATGAACACTGAAGCTTTCTTT
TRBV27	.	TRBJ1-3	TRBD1	CASSLTGGFGNTIYF	TGTGCCAGCAGTTTGACAGGGGGATTTGGAAACACCATATATTTT
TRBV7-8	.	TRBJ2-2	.	CASSLSPRFTGELFF	TGTGCCAGCAGCTTATCCCCGCGCTTCACCGGGGAGCTGTTTTTT
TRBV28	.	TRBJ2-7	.	CASSLGPVGPYEQYF	TGTGCCAGCAGTTTGGGTCCCGTGGGCCCCTACGAGCAGTACTTC
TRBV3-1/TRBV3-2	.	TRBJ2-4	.	CASSEGLAKNIQYF	TGTGCCAGCAGCGAGGGTCTAGCCAAAAACATTCAGTACTTC
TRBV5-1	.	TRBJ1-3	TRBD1	CASSPTGQGRNTIYF	TGCGCCAGCAGCCCAACGGGACAGGGCAGAAACACCATATATTTT
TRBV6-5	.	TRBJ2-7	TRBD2	CASSSSGSLREQYF	TGTGCCAGCAGTTCTAGCGGGAGTCTACGCGAGCAGTACTTC
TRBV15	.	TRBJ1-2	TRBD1	CATKQQGADYGYTF	TGTGCCACAAAACAACAGGGGGCGGACTATGGCTACACCTTC